This T cell receptor (beta chain) derives from a study of cytomegalovirus exposure and HLA in healthy donors. General observations from the study: Sequence variants that were highly shared formed a cluster that was likely a sequencing artifact. Some 17,000 TCR beta sequences were associated with HLA alleles at 0.05 false discovery rate in a later analysis. Apart from CMV serostatus, no immune exposure information was available.

V was clipped by 0 bases and J by 1 base, with 13 bases between them. CDR3 length equals 17 residues. Use of 60 Vbeta and 13 Jbeta primers characterized the PCR. Some clones are missing from TCRdb's copy, which holds only in-frame ones; the method was immunoSEQ multiplex PCR. In the table there are some 110,000 clones, about four fifths of which are singletons. Concerning this clone itself: Its antigen is unknown.

The sequence derives from a man aged 25 to 40 in good health and CMV-seropositive. This chain joins TRBV6-7 and TRBJ1-5; D uncertain. TRBV6-7 is annotated as an ORF whose role is uncertain. Sequenced input: PBMCs. The CDR3 sequence: CASSYSGVERSNQPQHF. The CDR3 region has the DNA TGTGCCAGCAGTTACTCGGGCGTGGAAAGAAGCAATCAGCCCCAGCATTTT.